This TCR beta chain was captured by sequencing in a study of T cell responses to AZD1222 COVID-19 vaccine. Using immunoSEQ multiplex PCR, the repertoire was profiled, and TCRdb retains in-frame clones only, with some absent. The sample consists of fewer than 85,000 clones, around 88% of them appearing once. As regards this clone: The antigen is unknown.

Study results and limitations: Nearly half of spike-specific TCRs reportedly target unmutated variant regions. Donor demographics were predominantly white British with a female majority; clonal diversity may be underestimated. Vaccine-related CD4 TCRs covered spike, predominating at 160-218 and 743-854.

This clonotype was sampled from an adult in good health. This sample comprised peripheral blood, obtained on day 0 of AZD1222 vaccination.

CDR3 amino acids: CSVEFSGLEAFF. In DNA, the CDR3 is TGCAGCGTTGAATTTTCAGGGTTGGAAGCTTTCTTT. V is TRBV29-1 and J is TRBJ1-1; possibly TRBD1 for D (5 bases). The V end lost 2 bases, the J end lost 8 bases, and 12 bases lay between the germline ends. In germline, CDR1 is SQVTM, CDR2 ANQGSEA. The CDR3 is 12 residues long.